A single sample is the source of the 3 T cell receptor beta chains below, sequenced in a study of beta chain features in type 1 diabetes. Study-wide results and limits: Shortening that was moderate but significant affected the TCRB CDR3s of Type 1 diabetes patients in all four CD4+ subsets.

Their specific antigens are unknown. Sequencing targeted expressed TCRB transcripts, as all isolated RNA had been reverse transcribed. Sequenced by immunoSEQ multiplex PCR; TCRdb stores in-frame clones only, minus some. The table includes about 710,000 clones, more than 13% detected once. Sequences were obtained from naive CD4+ T cells from blood. The receptors shown here come from a man in his late teens or twenties with type 1 diabetes.

The rearrangement uses TRBV11-2 and TRBJ2-3; TRBD2 matches at 12 bases. This CDR3 is built from 16 residues. After removal of 5 bases from V and 0 bases from J, the junction contained 3 bases not matched to a gene. Germline V gene sequence: CDR1 SGHAT, CDR2 FQNNGV. Here the CDR3 reads CASSLTSGRSTDTQYF. The CDR3 coding sequence is TGTGCCAGCAGCCTAACTAGCGGGAGGAGCACAGATACGCAGTATTTT.

This clone has more than one count but fewer than ten. This chain connects TRBV11-2 to TRBJ2-2, with D unresolved. Trimming stripped 2 bases from V and 7 bases from J, with 8 bases between. This CDR3 has 13 residues. Germline V gives CDR1 SGHAT, CDR2 FQNNGV. CDR3 sequence: CASSLLTNGELFF. In nucleotides, the CDR3 is TGTGCCAGCAGCTTACTCACGAACGGGGAGCTGTTTTTT.

The chain employs TRBV7-2 and TRBJ2-3, with 11 bases that match TRBD2. Unmatched junction bases numbered 5, after V lost 5 bases and J lost 4 bases. Germline V gene lookup returns CDR1 SGHTA and CDR2 FQGNSA. CDR3 size: 15 residues. The CDR3 region is CASSLTSGVPDTQYF. The CDR3 DNA is TGTGCCAGCAGCCTGACTAGCGGGGTGCCAGATACGCAGTATTTT.